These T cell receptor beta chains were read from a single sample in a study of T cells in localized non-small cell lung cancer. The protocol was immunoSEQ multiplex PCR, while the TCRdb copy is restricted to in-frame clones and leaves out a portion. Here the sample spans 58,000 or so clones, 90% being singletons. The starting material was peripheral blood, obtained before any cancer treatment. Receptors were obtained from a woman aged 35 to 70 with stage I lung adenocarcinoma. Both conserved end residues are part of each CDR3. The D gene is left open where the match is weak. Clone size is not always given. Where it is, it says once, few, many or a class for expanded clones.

CDR3nt: TGCAGCGTTGGGGGTGGGGGCTACGAGCAGTACTTC
CDR3aa: CSVGGGGYEQYF
d_gene: -
j_gene: TRBJ2-7
v_gene: TRBV29-1
abundance: once

CDR3nt: TGTGCCAGCAGCTATGAGGGGTACACTGAAGCTTTCTTT
CDR3aa: CASSYEGYTEAFF
d_gene: -
j_gene: TRBJ1-1
v_gene: TRBV7-9
abundance: -

CDR3nt: TGTGCCAGCAGCTTAGTAGGCACAGATACGCAGTATTTT
CDR3aa: CASSLVGTDTQYF
d_gene: -
j_gene: TRBJ2-3
v_gene: TRBV7-9
abundance: once

CDR3nt: TGTGCCAGCAGCCTCCGACCCCGGGCTAGCGGTACAGATACGCAGTATTTT
CDR3aa: CASSLRPRASGTDTQYF
d_gene: TRBD2
j_gene: TRBJ2-3
v_gene: TRBV7-8
abundance: -

CDR3nt: TGCGCCAGCAGCCAAGACGGGGGACACTATGGCTACACCTTC
CDR3aa: CASSQDGGHYGYTF
d_gene: -
j_gene: TRBJ1-2
v_gene: TRBV4-1
abundance: -

CDR3nt: TGTGCCAGCAGCTTCATGCAGGTTCAAGCTAACTATGGCTACACCTTC
CDR3aa: CASSFMQVQANYGYTF
d_gene: -
j_gene: TRBJ1-2
v_gene: TRBV5-8
abundance: -

CDR3nt: TGCGCCAGCAGCTTGGCCATGGTGAGGATCACAGATACGCAGTATTTT
CDR3aa: CASSLAMVRITDTQYF
d_gene: -
j_gene: TRBJ2-3
v_gene: TRBV5-1
abundance: -

CDR3nt: TGCAGCGTTGAAACCCAGGGGTGGCGGGAGCAGTACTTC
CDR3aa: CSVETQGWREQYF
d_gene: -
j_gene: TRBJ2-7
v_gene: TRBV29-1
abundance: -

CDR3nt: TGTGCCAGCTCACCCTTTAGTGCGCAGGGTGAAGCTTTCTTT
CDR3aa: CASSPFSAQGEAFF
d_gene: -
j_gene: TRBJ1-1
v_gene: TRBV18
abundance: -

CDR3nt: TGTGCCAGCAGCTACCTCGGGACAGGGAAAAAGCAGTACTTC
CDR3aa: CASSYLGTGKKQYF
d_gene: TRBD1
j_gene: TRBJ2-7
v_gene: TRBV28
abundance: once

CDR3nt: TGTGCCAGCTCACCCGACGGGCCCTACGAGCAGTACTTC
CDR3aa: CASSPDGPYEQYF
d_gene: -
j_gene: TRBJ2-7
v_gene: TRBV18
abundance: -

CDR3nt: TGTGCCAGCAGTCCTGAAGAATTGGGTGGCTATGGCTACACCTTC
CDR3aa: CASSPEELGGYGYTF
d_gene: -
j_gene: TRBJ1-2
v_gene: TRBV6-1
abundance: -

CDR3nt: TGTGCCAGTAGTTTTAAACAGGGAAGCAATCAGCCCCAGCATTTT
CDR3aa: CASSFKQGSNQPQHF
d_gene: -
j_gene: TRBJ1-5
v_gene: TRBV19
abundance: -

CDR3nt: TGCAGTGCCACGACAGTCCGACATGCCCTCTTC
CDR3aa: CSATTVRHALF
d_gene: -
j_gene: TRBJ1-2
v_gene: TRBV20-1
abundance: -